This T cell receptor (beta chain) was found in a study of shared clonotypes between healthy human individuals. Sequencing used immunoSEQ multiplex PCR; TCRdb keeps in-frame clones, though not all of them. The sample contains hundreds of thousands of clones, roughly 96% of which appear only once. The naive CD8 fraction comprised CD45RO-negative cells positively selected for CCR7 and excluded terminally differentiated effector memory CD45RA+ cells. Germline assignment: CDR1 SEHNR and CDR2 FQNEAQ (reference sequence). Trimming at V came to 6 bases and at J to 3 bases, leaving 5 bases not matched to a gene. This CDR3 spans 15 amino acids.

Sequencing was carried out using naive CD8+ T cells sorted from blood. This TCR was recovered from a woman younger than 45 in good health. The chain couples TRBV7-9 to TRBJ2-1, with 10 bases fitting TRBD2. The CDR3 DNA reads TGTGCCAGCAGTCCTCGGACTAGCGGCTACAATGAGCAGTTCTTC. Its translation: CASSPRTSGYNEQFF.